This entry lists 19 T cell receptor beta chains sequenced from one sample in a study of T cells after yellow fever vaccination. TCRdb recomputed calls from the 5' RACE reads with MiXCR, one row per CDR3 protein. Of approximately 580,000 distinct CDR3 sequences in the sample, roughly a sixth were seen once. The sample here was PBMCs, taken around 5 days after the first yellow fever vaccination. Source of these receptors: a man aged 18 to 30 who received the YFV17D yellow fever vaccine.

In its sample, this clonotype was seen a few times. The chain is built from TRBV5-4 and TRBJ2-2, with 8 bases fitting TRBD1. Germline trimming cut 9 bases from V and 7 bases from J; bases unmatched to any gene: 20. This CDR3 is 17 amino acids long. Germline V lookup: CDR1 SGHNT, CDR2 YYREEE (reference sequence). DNA of the CDR3: TGTGCCACCACCGGTCCCGTGGGTCGGACAGGGAACGGGGAGCTGTTTTTT. Protein: CATTGPVGRTGNGELFF.

The gene calls are TRBV5-1 and TRBJ2-4; possible D gene TRBD2, 7 bases. CDR3 length equals 14 residues. Trimming pared 2 bases from V and 8 bases from J, leaving 14 bases between. Germline assignment: CDR1 SGHRS and CDR2 YFSETQ. The CDR3 DNA is TGCGCCAGCAGCTTCGGGGGGCGTATAGACATTCAGTACTTC. This gives the protein CASSFGGRIDIQYF.

This clonotype was seen more than once but under ten times. The chain uses TRBV5-1 and TRBJ2-7; 7 nucleotides line up with TRBD1. The CDR3 contains 15 residues. The germline CDR1 and CDR2 sequences are SGHRS and YFSETQ. The V segment lost 4 bases and the J segment 0 bases; nucleotides outside the gene matches: 7. In nucleotides, the CDR3 is TGCGCCAGCAGCCCGGGACAGACGAGCTCCTACGAGCAGTACTTC. Its protein product is CASSPGQTSSYEQYF. Supplemented by reference TRBV5-1 and TRBJ2-7, the full variable domain reads KAGVTQTPRYLIKTRGQQVTLSCSPISGHRSVSWYQQTPGQGLQFLFEYFSETQRNKGNFPGRFSGRQFSNSRSEMNVSTLELGDSALYLCASSPGQTSSYEQYFGPGTRLTVT.

This clonotype has more than one count but fewer than ten. The V and J genes are TRBV7-6 and TRBJ2-3, with D possibly being TRBD2 (5 bases). The CDR3 length is 16 residues. CDR1 and CDR2 from the germline V gene are SGHVS and FNYEAQ. V lost 1 base to trimming and J lost 4 bases, with 15 bases between them. CDR3 DNA: TGTGCCAGCAGCTTAGAAGGGAGTCAGCCGCCAGATACGCAGTATTTT. Translation gives CASSLEGSQPPDTQYF.

This clonotype has more than one count but fewer than ten. The chain carries TRBV29-1 and TRBJ1-1; tentative D call: TRBD1 (6 bases). The V and J ends lost 5 bases and 4 bases respectively, with 14 bases between them. Germline assignment: CDR1 SQVTM and CDR2 ANQGSEA. CDR3 length equals 13 residues. The CDR3 here is CSVWGAGGTEAFF. CDR3 in DNA: TGCAGCGTTTGGGGGGCGGGTGGCACTGAAGCTTTCTTT.

The J gene is TRBJ2-7, the V gene TRBV28; D not certain. The CDR3 loop spans 16 amino acids. Germline CDR1 is MDHEN and CDR2 is SYDVKM. The CDR3: CASTGGGATLSSEQYV. Written as DNA, the CDR3 is TGTGCCAGCACGGGTGGCGGAGCCACCCTCTCCTCCGAGCAGTACGTC.

In its sample, this clonotype was seen a few times. The chain employs TRBV30 and TRBJ1-1; tentative D call: TRBD1 (5 bases). V was cut by 3 bases and J by 4 bases, with 24 bases left in between. Germline V gives CDR1 GTSNPN, CDR2 SVGIG (reference sequence). The CDR3 runs 17 residues. The CDR3 bases are TGTGCCTGGAGAAAAGGCCCGGGACCACAGTGGGCCACTGAAGCTTTCTTT. Residues: CAWRKGPGPQWATEAFF.

The rearrangement uses TRBV27 and TRBJ2-1; D may match TRBD1 or TRBD2 (5 bases each). The CDR3 totals 16 residues. Between the trimmed V and J ends, which lost 1 base and 3 bases, there was a span of 13 bases. Germline-derived CDR1 and CDR2 are MNHEY and SMNVEV (reference sequence). CDR3 sequence (DNA): TGTGCCAGCAGTTTATTTCCGATGAGGGGCTACAATGAGCAGTTCTTC. Translating gives CASSLFPMRGYNEQFF.

The chain joins TRBV2 to TRBJ1-1; weak D call: TRBD1 (6 bases). CDR1 is SNHLY, CDR2 FYNNEI, per germline. The CDR3 totals 13 residues. Deletions cut 6 bases from V and 4 bases from J, with 12 bases between. The CDR3 nucleotides read TGTGCCAGCAGCCGACAGGCGGGCACTGAAGCTTTCTTT. This gives the protein CASSRQAGTEAFF.

The V and J genes are TRBV12-3 or TRBV12-4 and TRBJ1-4; D call uncertain. The CDR3 is made up of 14 amino acids. The V and J ends lost 6 bases and 10 bases respectively, with 18 bases between them. This CDR3 reads CASRLDRPSGKLFF. The CDR3, as DNA: TGTGCCAGCAGACTCGACCGGCCGTCGGGAAAACTGTTTTTT.

This clonotype was seen more than once but under ten times. The chain uses TRBV28 and TRBJ1-1; maybe TRBD1 (5 bases). The germline V and J ends were trimmed by 3 bases and 5 bases, with 19 bases remaining between them. The CDR3 is 16 amino acids. In germline, CDR1 is MDHEN, CDR2 SYDVKM. DNA of the CDR3: TGTGCCAGCAGTTTCGCAGTTGGGAGGGGCGAGACTGAAGCTTTCTTT. Its protein product is CASSFAVGRGETEAFF.

This chain connects TRBV6-1 to TRBJ2-3, with TRBD2 as a possible D gene (7 bases). Germline V gene lookup returns CDR1 MNHNS and CDR2 SASEGT. V gave up 6 bases and J gave up 3 bases, with 19 bases separating them. The CDR3 totals 16 residues. Written as DNA, the CDR3 is TGTGCCAGCAGCGACGCGGGGGCAGCACCTACAGATACGCAGTATTTT. Translated: CASSDAGAAPTDTQYF.

The chain has TRBV20-1 and TRBJ2-7; 8 bases agree with TRBD2. CDR3 size: 12 residues. V was pared by 6 bases and J by 2 bases, with 3 bases of the junction left unmatched. Germline-derived CDR1 and CDR2 are DFQATT and SNEGSKA (reference sequence). The chain's CDR3 is CSAGLAPYEQYF. CDR3 nucleotide sequence: TGCAGTGCCGGACTAGCCCCCTACGAGCAGTACTTC.

In its sample, this clonotype was seen a few times. This sequence joins TRBV7-3 and TRBJ2-2; the D gene is possibly TRBD2 (6 bases). Germline loops: CDR1 SGHTA, CDR2 FQGTGA. There are 16 residues in the CDR3. V was pared by 0 bases and J by 6 bases, with 14 bases between. DNA for the CDR3: TGTGCCAGCAGCTTAACGCCCCCATCGGGGGCCGGGGAGCTGTTTTTT. This gives the protein CASSLTPPSGAGELFF. Filled out from reference TRBV7-3 and TRBJ2-2, the complete variable domain reads GAGVSQTPSNKVTEKGKYVELRCDPISGHTALYWYRQSLGQGPEFLIYFQGTGAADDSGLPNDRFFAVRPEGSVSTLKIQRTERGDSAVYLCASSLTPPSGAGELFFGEGSRLTVL.

This clonotype was detected a few times. The V gene is TRBV27, the J gene TRBJ2-1; D uncertain. Germline V CDR1 and CDR2: MNHEY, SMNVEV (reference sequence). The CDR3 consists of 13 residues. Trimming removed 3 bases at V and 5 bases at J, with 8 bases between. In DNA form, the CDR3 reads TGTGCCAGCAGTTTGAACGGAAACAATGAGCAGTTCTTC. Protein sequence: CASSLNGNNEQFF.

This clonotype was counted many times. The J gene is TRBJ2-3, the V gene TRBV5-1; TRBD2 aligns across 10 bases. With V trimmed by 4 bases and J by 1 base, 6 bases remained unmatched. From germline, CDR1 is SGHRS and CDR2 YFSETQ. This CDR3 spans 16 amino acids. The CDR3 nucleotides are TGCGCCAGCAGCCCCTCAACTAGCGGGGGCACAGATACGCAGTATTTT. Amino acid sequence: CASSPSTSGGTDTQYF.

This clonotype was detected only a few times. The CDR3 DNA reads TGTGCCAGCAGTGACTCCCCCGGGGGCTCTGGGGCCAACGTCCTGACTTTC. The encoded protein is CASSDSPGGSGANVLTF. V usage is TRBV6-4 and J usage is TRBJ2-6; weak D call: TRBD2 (6 bases). The CDR3 is 17 residues long. Germline V CDR1 and CDR2: MRHNA, SNTAGT. V gave up 0 bases and J gave up 0 bases, with 9 bases separating them.

CDR3 sequence (DNA): TGCAGTGCTAGCATGGGGGCGGGCGAGCAGTTCTTC. It specifies CSASMGAGEQFF. The V call is TRBV20-1, the J call TRBJ2-1; weak D call: TRBD1 (6 bases). The germline gives CDR1 DFQATT, CDR2 SNEGSKA (reference sequence). The V end was cut by 3 bases, the J end by 10 bases, with 13 bases between. The length of the CDR3 is 12 residues.

This clonotype occurred a few times. The chain is built from TRBV5-6 and TRBJ1-5; 8 bases line up with TRBD1. CDR3 length: 14 amino acids. Germline V gene data show CDR1 as SGHDT and CDR2 as YYEEEE. Trimming cost V 4 bases and J 10 bases; bases outside gene matches: 10. CDR3 nucleotide sequence: TGTGCCAGCAGCCCAGGACAGGGATTAACCCCCCAGCATTTT. Protein sequence: CASSPGQGLTPQHF.